The sequence of this T cell receptor beta chain was determined in a study of PD-1 blockade in mismatch repair-deficient tumors. Study as a whole: Patients had 12 mismatch repair-deficient cancer types and were previously treated and progressing.

Study-wide points: Tumor-resident clones, often absent from pretreatment blood, expanded after pembrolizumab and then contracted.

Sequencing used immunoSEQ multiplex PCR; TCRdb keeps in-frame clones, though not all of them. The sample includes some 100,000 clones, roughly four fifths seen only once; the top ten take about 6.3%. Remarks on this clone: Its specificity is not known.

All patients were mismatch repair deficient, assessed by either PCR or immunohistochemistry. Three pembrolizumab responders had their TCRs sequenced. The germline V gene has CDR1 MNHNY and CDR2 SVGAGI (reference sequence). There are 15 residues in the CDR3. V lost 2 bases to trimming and J lost 8 bases, with 15 bases between them. The source is an adult with mismatch repair-deficient cancer. The rearrangement links TRBV6-6 to TRBJ1-4; no definite D call. The material sequenced was peripheral blood, taken about 36 weeks after starting pembrolizumab. The CDR3 sequence is CASSYGGGPEEKLFF. The CDR3, as DNA: TGTGCCAGCAGTTACGGTGGCGGCCCGGAGGAAAAACTGTTTTTT.